The clone carrying this T cell receptor (beta chain) was observed a handful of times. Trimming stripped 8 bases from V and 1 base from J, with 14 bases between. The CDR3 is 14 residues long. The germline V gene encodes CDR1 MNHNS and CDR2 SASEGT. This record comes from a study of blood T cell repertoires in COVID-19. For the study at large: Some COVID-19 samples were acute and others convalescent; all came from the United States, Italy and Spain. PBMCs, B-cell-depleted T cells, or T cells provided the cDNA or gDNA that made up the material.

Original processing methods: Quantification of nucleated cells was approximated via reference gene primer amplification. Repertoires were generated with immunoSEQ multiplex PCR, while TCRdb's copy carries only in-frame clones and drops some. V and J calls and clone size are given by that table; D and trimming were obtained from the DNA. The sample shows roughly 160,000 clones, around 80% of them seen only once. The sequence came from an older woman with acute or convalescent COVID-19. The sequenced material came from peripheral blood. This rearrangement joins TRBV6-1 to TRBJ1-1, with a tentative D call TRBD1 (6 bases). The CDR3 DNA reads TGTGCCAGCTCATTACAGGGTTCGAACACTGAAGCTTTCTTT. It codes for CASSLQGSNTEAFF.